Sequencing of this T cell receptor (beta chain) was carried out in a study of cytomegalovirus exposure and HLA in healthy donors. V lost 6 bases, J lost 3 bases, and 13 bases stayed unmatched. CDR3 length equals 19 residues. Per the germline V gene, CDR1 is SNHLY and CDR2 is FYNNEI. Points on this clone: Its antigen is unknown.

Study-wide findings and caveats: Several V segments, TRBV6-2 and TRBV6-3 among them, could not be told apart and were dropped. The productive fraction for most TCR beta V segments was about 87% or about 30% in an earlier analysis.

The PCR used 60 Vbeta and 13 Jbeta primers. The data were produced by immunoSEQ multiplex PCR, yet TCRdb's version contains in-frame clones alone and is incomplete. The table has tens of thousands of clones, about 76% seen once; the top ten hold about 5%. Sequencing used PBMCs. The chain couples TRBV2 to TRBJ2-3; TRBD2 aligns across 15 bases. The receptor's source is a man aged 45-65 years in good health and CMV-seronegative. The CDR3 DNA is TGTGCCAGCAGGAGGGACAGGGGTGGGACTAGCGGGGGGACAGATACGCAGTATTTT. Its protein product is CASRRDRGGTSGGTDTQYF.